These T cell receptor beta chains were read from a single sample in a study of T cells in Graves' hyperthyroidism and ophthalmopathy. MiXCR was run by TCRdb on the multiplex PCR reads, yielding one entry per CDR3 protein. The sample holds more than 500,000 distinct CDR3 sequences; roughly 45% are singletons and the top ten take 44%. What was sequenced was peripheral blood or thyroid tissue (not recorded which). These TCRs come from an adult woman with Graves' disease, either hyperthyroidism or ophthalmopathy (not recorded which). Each CDR3 is given with its conserved first and last residue. The D gene is left open where the match is weak. A clone size is listed for some rows: how often the clone was seen (once, few, many), or a class if it is expanded.

J: TRBJ1-1; size: many; D: TRBD1; V: TRBV10-3; CDR3: CAIKGQDNTEAFF; DNA: TGTGCCATCAAAGGACAGGACAACACTGAAGCTTTCTTT
J: TRBJ2-7; size: .; D: .; V: TRBV29-1; CDR3: CSVEAGSFSEQYF; DNA: TGCAGCGTTGAAGCGGGAAGCTTCAGCGAGCAGTACTTC
J: TRBJ2-5; size: .; D: TRBD1; V: TRBV20-1; CDR3: CSTANRDRGTQYF; DNA: TGCAGTACTGCTAACAGGGACAGGGGGACCCAGTACTTC
J: TRBJ2-2; size: .; D: TRBD2; V: TRBV20-1; CDR3: CSARVLAGMSTGELFF; DNA: TGCAGTGCTAGAGTACTAGCGGGAATGAGCACCGGGGAGCTGTTTTTT
J: TRBJ1-2; size: many; D: .; V: TRBV19; CDR3: CASSIEGAKYGYTF; DNA: TGTGCCAGTAGTATAGAGGGGGCGAAATATGGCTACACCTTC
J: TRBJ1-6; size: many; D: .; V: TRBV9; CDR3: CASSWTEDNSPLHF; DNA: TGTGCCAGCAGTTGGACAGAGGATAATTCACCCCTCCACTTT
J: TRBJ1-1; size: .; D: .; V: TRBV4-3; CDR3: CASSPSRGGRREAFF; DNA: TGCGCCAGCAGCCCCAGCAGGGGTGGGAGGCGGGAAGCTTTCTTT
J: TRBJ1-2; size: .; D: .; V: TRBV10-3; CDR3: CAISRQVSGNTF; DNA: TGTGCCATCAGTCGACAGGTTTCTGGAAACACCTTC
J: TRBJ1-2; size: once; D: .; V: TRBV29-1; CDR3: CSVEAGDYGYTF; DNA: TGCAGCGTTGAGGCAGGGGACTATGGCTACACCTTC
J: TRBJ1-5; size: once; D: TRBD1; V: TRBV20-1; CDR3: CSGGQGSNQPQHF; DNA: TGCAGTGGGGGACAGGGGAGCAATCAGCCCCAGCATTTT
J: TRBJ1-3; size: .; D: TRBD1; V: TRBV29-1; CDR3: CSVETGLGGNTIYF; DNA: TGCAGCGTTGAGACAGGGCTAGGGGGAAACACCATATATTTT
J: TRBJ2-7; size: .; D: TRBD1; V: TRBV7-8; CDR3: CASSSATTGEQYF; DNA: TGTGCCAGCAGCTCCGCGACGACAGGGGAGCAGTACTTC
J: TRBJ1-5; size: .; D: .; V: TRBV12-3/TRBV12-4; CDR3: CASSLTGTGHQPQHF; DNA: TGTGCCAGCAGTTTGACGGGAACAGGGCATCAGCCCCAGCATTTT
J: TRBJ1-6; size: few; D: .; V: TRBV2; CDR3: CASRLDSNSPLHF; DNA: TGTGCCAGCAGGCTGGACAGTAATTCACCCCTCCACTTT
J: TRBJ1-2; size: .; D: TRBD1; V: TRBV7-3; CDR3: CASSYDRGAGYTF; DNA: TGTGCCAGCAGCTACGACAGGGGCGCTGGCTACACCTTC
J: TRBJ1-5; size: .; D: TRBD1; V: TRBV20-1; CDR3: CSAGDRGNVQPQHF; DNA: TGCAGTGCTGGGGACAGGGGGAATGTTCAGCCCCAGCATTTT
J: TRBJ1-5; size: many; D: TRBD1; V: TRBV20-1; CDR3: CSAGVETGGNQPQHF; DNA: TGCAGTGCTGGAGTCGAGACAGGGGGCAATCAGCCCCAGCATTTT
J: TRBJ2-7; size: few; D: .; V: TRBV28; CDR3: CASSYLPSSYEQYF; DNA: TGTGCCAGCAGTTACCTTCCTAGCTCCTACGAGCAGTACTTC
J: TRBJ2-7; size: .; D: .; V: TRBV15; CDR3: CTSQATGKPEQYF; DNA: TGTACCTCTCAGGCTACAGGGAAACCCGAGCAGTACTTC
J: TRBJ2-7; size: many; D: .; V: TRBV20-1; CDR3: CSARDSDGQYEQYF; DNA: TGCAGTGCTAGAGATAGTGATGGGCAATACGAGCAGTACTTC
J: TRBJ1-6; size: many; D: .; V: TRBV2; CDR3: CASSEGFQNSYNSPLHF; DNA: TGTGCCAGCAGTGAAGGATTTCAGAACTCCTATAATTCACCCCTCCACTTT
J: TRBJ2-5; size: few; D: .; V: TRBV4-2; CDR3: CASSQEPQYF; DNA: TGTGCCAGCAGCCAAGAGCCCCAGTACTTC
J: TRBJ1-1; size: once; D: .; V: TRBV9; CDR3: CASPQTVMNTEAFF; DNA: TGTGCCAGCCCCCAGACAGTCATGAACACTGAAGCTTTCTTT
J: TRBJ2-5; size: .; D: .; V: TRBV7-6; CDR3: CASSEFNPRVQETQYF; DNA: TGTGCCAGCAGTGAATTCAACCCCAGGGTCCAAGAGACCCAGTACTTC
J: TRBJ2-5; size: few; D: TRBD2; V: TRBV24-1; CDR3: CATSRGLAGVETQYF; DNA: TGTGCCACCTCAAGGGGACTAGCGGGAGTAGAGACCCAGTACTTC
J: TRBJ2-7; size: many; D: TRBD1; V: TRBV2; CDR3: CAGGQGRPNEQYF; DNA: TGTGCCGGAGGACAGGGACGACCTAACGAGCAGTACTTC
J: TRBJ2-7; size: many; D: .; V: TRBV6-5; CDR3: CATQRSYEQYF; DNA: TGTGCCACCCAGAGATCCTACGAGCAGTACTTC
J: TRBJ2-5; size: .; D: .; V: TRBV9; CDR3: CASSVGGGGVETQYF; DNA: TGTGCCAGCAGCGTAGGAGGCGGAGGGGTAGAGACCCAGTACTTC
J: TRBJ2-7; size: few; D: .; V: TRBV6-1; CDR3: CASSPAGAQSYEQYF; DNA: TGTGCCAGCAGTCCCGCAGGTGCACAATCCTACGAGCAGTACTTC
J: TRBJ1-5; size: many; D: .; V: TRBV7-2; CDR3: CASSLAGADQPQHF; DNA: TGTGCCAGCAGCTTAGCAGGGGCGGATCAGCCCCAGCATTTT
J: TRBJ1-1; size: many; D: TRBD1; V: TRBV29-1; CDR3: CSVEGQTNTEAFF; DNA: TGCAGCGTAGAGGGACAGACGAACACTGAAGCTTTCTTT
J: TRBJ1-1; size: .; D: .; V: TRBV5-1; CDR3: CASSLWVGAAGTEAFF; DNA: TGCGCCAGCAGCTTGTGGGTAGGCGCAGCGGGCACTGAAGCTTTCTTT
J: TRBJ1-3; size: .; D: .; V: TRBV4-3; CDR3: CASSRPLGTGNTIYF; DNA: TGCGCCAGCAGCCGCCCCTTGGGCACGGGGAACACCATATATTTT
J: TRBJ1-2; size: .; D: .; V: TRBV7-2; CDR3: CASSLASSANYGYTF; DNA: TGTGCCAGCAGCTTAGCGAGCAGTGCTAACTATGGCTACACCTTC
J: TRBJ2-7; size: many; D: TRBD2; V: TRBV29-1; CDR3: CSAAGERRGEQYF; DNA: TGCAGCGCCGCGGGGGAGAGGAGGGGCGAGCAGTACTTC
J: TRBJ1-5; size: many; D: .; V: TRBV12-3/TRBV12-4; CDR3: CASSFRRGRNQPQHF; DNA: TGTGCCAGCAGTTTTCGGAGGGGACGGAACCAGCCCCAGCATTTT
J: TRBJ2-7; size: many; D: .; V: TRBV9; CDR3: CSIPDDQF; DNA: TGTTCAATCCCCGACGATCAGTTC
J: TRBJ2-5; size: many; D: TRBD2; V: TRBV20-1; CDR3: CSALPWGGTQETQYF; DNA: TGCAGTGCCCTTCCGTGGGGAGGGACCCAAGAGACCCAGTACTTC
J: TRBJ1-3; size: .; D: .; V: TRBV7-8; CDR3: CASSLGPPLNTIYF; DNA: TGTGCCAGCAGCCTCGGACCGCCGTTAAACACCATATATTTT
J: TRBJ2-5; size: .; D: TRBD2; V: TRBV24-1; CDR3: CATSDETSGGETQYF; DNA: TGTGCCACCAGTGACGAGACTAGCGGTGGAGAGACCCAGTACTTC
J: TRBJ2-2; size: .; D: .; V: TRBV29-1; CDR3: CSRRDTINTGELFF; DNA: TGCAGCCGGCGGGACACCATTAACACCGGGGAGCTGTTTTTT
J: TRBJ1-2; size: .; D: .; V: TRBV10-3; CDR3: CASSWSTRYGYTF; DNA: TGTGCCAGCAGCTGGAGTACCCGCTATGGCTACACCTTC
J: TRBJ1-1; size: .; D: .; V: TRBV9; CDR3: CASSAGDMNTEAFF; DNA: TGTGCCAGCAGCGCAGGGGACATGAACACTGAAGCTTTCTTT
J: TRBJ1-2; size: many; D: .; V: TRBV19; CDR3: CASSDGSNYGYTF; DNA: TGTGCCAGTAGTGACGGCTCTAACTATGGCTACACCTTC
J: TRBJ2-5; size: .; D: .; V: TRBV29-1; CDR3: CSVEGGTGRETQYF; DNA: TGCAGCGTTGAAGGGGGAACAGGGAGAGAGACCCAGTACTTC
J: TRBJ2-6; size: few; D: .; V: TRBV7-9; CDR3: CASSHRGPGANVLTF; DNA: TGTGCCAGCAGCCACCGGGGGCCCGGGGCCAACGTCCTGACTTTC
J: TRBJ1-4; size: .; D: TRBD1; V: TRBV4-3; CDR3: CASSQGQGEKLFF; DNA: TGCGCCAGCAGCCAAGGACAGGGAGAAAAACTGTTTTTT
J: TRBJ1-5; size: .; D: .; V: TRBV24-1; CDR3: CATSDPLEVWPQHF; DNA: TGTGCCACCAGTGATCCCCTGGAGGTTTGGCCCCAGCATTTT